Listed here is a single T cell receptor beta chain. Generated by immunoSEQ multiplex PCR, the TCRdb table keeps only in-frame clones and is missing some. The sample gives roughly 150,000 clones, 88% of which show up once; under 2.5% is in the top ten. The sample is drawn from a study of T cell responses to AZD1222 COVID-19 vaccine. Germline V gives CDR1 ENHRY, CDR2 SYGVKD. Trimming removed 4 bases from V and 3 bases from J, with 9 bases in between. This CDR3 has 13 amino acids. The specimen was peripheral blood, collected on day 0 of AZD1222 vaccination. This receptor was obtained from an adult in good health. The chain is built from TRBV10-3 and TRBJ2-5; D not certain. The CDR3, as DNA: TGTGCCATCAGTGCGCCAGGAAAAGAGACCCAGTACTTC. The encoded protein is CAISAPGKETQYF.